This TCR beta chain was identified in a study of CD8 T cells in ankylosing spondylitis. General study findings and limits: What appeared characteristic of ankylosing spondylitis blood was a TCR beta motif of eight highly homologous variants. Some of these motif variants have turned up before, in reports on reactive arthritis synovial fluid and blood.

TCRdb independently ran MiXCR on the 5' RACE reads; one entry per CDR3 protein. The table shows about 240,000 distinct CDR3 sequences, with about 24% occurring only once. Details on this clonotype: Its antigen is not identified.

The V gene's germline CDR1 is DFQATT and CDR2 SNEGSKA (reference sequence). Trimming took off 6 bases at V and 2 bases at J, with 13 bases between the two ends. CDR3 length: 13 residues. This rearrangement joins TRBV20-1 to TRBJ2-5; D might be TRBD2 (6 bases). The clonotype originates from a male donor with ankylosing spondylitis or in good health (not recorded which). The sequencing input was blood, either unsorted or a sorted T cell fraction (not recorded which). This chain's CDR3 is CSARWRGQETQYF. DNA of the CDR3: TGCAGTGCAAGATGGCGGGGACAAGAGACCCAGTACTTC.